This is a list of T cell receptor beta chains from one sample in a study of response to subunit inactivated influenza vaccine. TCRdb re-derived calls from the RT-PCR reads in MiXCR, one entry per CDR3 protein. The repertoire holds fewer than 200,000 distinct CDR3 sequences, with about 9.3% as singletons. Sequenced material: non-naive T cells sorted from PBMCs, taken on the day of vaccination. The receptors here all came from a man over 45 who received an inactivated influenza vaccine. Each CDR3 is given with its conserved first and last residue. Each record gives: D gene, clone size, CDR3 length, J gene, V gene, CDR3 DNA, CDR3 protein. A D gene is named only where the DNA matches it firmly. Clone size appears in some rows only: once, few, many, or a class for an expanded clone.

D: TRBD2
size: -
length: 15
J: TRBJ2-1
V: TRBV7-2
DNA: TGTGCCAGCAGCATACTAGCGGGGACCTACAATGAGCAGTTCTTC
CDR3: CASSILAGTYNEQFF

D: -
size: -
length: 15
J: TRBJ2-4
V: TRBV7-9
DNA: TGTGCCAGCAGCTTAGATCTTAGGTACTCTGGGATTCAGTACTTC
CDR3: CASSLDLRYSGIQYF

D: -
size: few
length: 15
J: TRBJ2-7
V: TRBV5-1
DNA: TGCGCCAGCAGCCCGTCCGGCCTCACCCCCTACGAGCAGTACTTC
CDR3: CASSPSGLTPYEQYF

D: -
size: few
length: 14
J: TRBJ2-2
V: TRBV6-1
DNA: TGTGCCAGCAGTGAAGTTAGGAACACCGGGGAGCTGTTTTTT
CDR3: CASSEVRNTGELFF

D: TRBD2
size: many
length: 15
J: TRBJ2-7
V: TRBV11-2
DNA: TGTGCCAGCAGCTGGGGACTAGCGGGATTAGGGGAGCAGTACTTC
CDR3: CASSWGLAGLGEQYF

D: -
size: few
length: 15
J: TRBJ2-1
V: TRBV2
DNA: TGTGCCAGCAGTGAGCTGGGCAGGGGAAGTCGTGGGCAGTTCTTC
CDR3: CASSELGRGSRGQFF

D: -
size: -
length: 12
J: TRBJ2-7
V: TRBV30
DNA: TGTGCCTGGAGTGTAGGAGGATACGAGCAGTACTTC
CDR3: CAWSVGGYEQYF

D: -
size: few
length: 15
J: TRBJ2-5
V: TRBV9
DNA: TGTGCCAGCAGCGGGGGCCGTGGGCGGCAAGAGACCCAGTACTTC
CDR3: CASSGGRGRQETQYF

D: -
size: -
length: 15
J: TRBJ2-4
V: TRBV28
DNA: TGTGCCAGCAGTTTAAACATCGGAGCCAAAAACATTCAGTACTTC
CDR3: CASSLNIGAKNIQYF

D: TRBD1
size: -
length: 14
J: TRBJ1-2
V: TRBV30
DNA: TGTGCCTGGAGTTTACAGGGGTATACGTCTGGCTACACCTTC
CDR3: CAWSLQGYTSGYTF

D: TRBD2
size: few
length: 16
J: TRBJ2-7
V: TRBV4-2
DNA: TGTGCCAGCAGCCAAGTGCCAGCGGGAGGGCCCTACGAGCAGTACTTC
CDR3: CASSQVPAGGPYEQYF

D: -
size: many
length: 12
J: TRBJ1-1
V: TRBV24-1
DNA: TGTGCCACCAGTGATTCGAACACTGAAGCTTTCTTT
CDR3: CATSDSNTEAFF

D: TRBD1
size: few
length: 13
J: TRBJ1-1
V: TRBV10-3
DNA: TGTGCCATCAGTGGACAGGGCTACACTGAAGCTTTCTTT
CDR3: CAISGQGYTEAFF

D: TRBD1
size: many
length: 14
J: TRBJ2-7
V: TRBV5-6
DNA: TGTGCCAGCAGCTCGGGGACAGGGGGATACGAGCAGTACTTC
CDR3: CASSSGTGGYEQYF

D: -
size: -
length: 14
J: TRBJ2-7
V: TRBV19
DNA: TGTGCCAGTAGTACCGCAGGGGTAGGATACGAGCAGTACTTC
CDR3: CASSTAGVGYEQYF

D: -
size: -
length: 13
J: TRBJ1-1
V: TRBV25-1
DNA: TGTGCCAGCAGTGGAGGGTCGAACACTGAAGCTTTCTTT
CDR3: CASSGGSNTEAFF

D: -
size: -
length: 12
J: TRBJ2-7
V: TRBV28
DNA: TGTGCCAGCAGTTTATCTGCTTACGAGCAGTACTTC
CDR3: CASSLSAYEQYF

D: TRBD2
size: few
length: 19
J: TRBJ2-3
V: TRBV10-3
DNA: TGTGCCATCAGTGAGAGATTCGGAGGACTAGCGGGGGGCCGGGATACGCAGTATTTT
CDR3: CAISERFGGLAGGRDTQYF

D: -
size: few
length: 12
J: TRBJ2-1
V: TRBV7-8
DNA: TGTGCCAGCAGTTGGACAGTCAATGAGCAGTTCTTC
CDR3: CASSWTVNEQFF

D: TRBD2
size: many
length: 15
J: TRBJ2-1
V: TRBV20-1
DNA: TGCAGTGCTAGAGATCAACTAGCGGGGGGTCATGAGCAGTTCTTC
CDR3: CSARDQLAGGHEQFF

D: TRBD2
size: few
length: 16
J: TRBJ2-3
V: TRBV18
DNA: TGTGCCAGCTCACCAGGACTAGCGGGAAGCACAGATACGCAGTATTTT
CDR3: CASSPGLAGSTDTQYF

D: TRBD2
size: -
length: 17
J: TRBJ2-1
V: TRBV11-2
DNA: TGTGCCAGCAGCTTGAGACCGGGACTAGCGGGGTGGGATGAGCAGTTCTTC
CDR3: CASSLRPGLAGWDEQFF

D: TRBD1
size: -
length: 14
J: TRBJ1-6
V: TRBV7-2
DNA: TGTGCCAGCAGCTTAGGACAGGGCAGTTCACCCCTCCACTTT
CDR3: CASSLGQGSSPLHF

D: TRBD1
size: many
length: 14
J: TRBJ2-4
V: TRBV7-2
DNA: TGTGCCAGCAGCTCGGACAGGGCGGTCGACATTCAGTACTTC
CDR3: CASSSDRAVDIQYF

D: TRBD2
size: many
length: 16
J: TRBJ2-7
V: TRBV7-8
DNA: TGTGCCAGCAGCTCCCTAGCGGGGGCGCAGAGCTACGAGCAGTACTTC
CDR3: CASSSLAGAQSYEQYF

D: TRBD1
size: few
length: 15
J: TRBJ2-7
V: TRBV7-2
DNA: TGTGCCAGCAGCCCAAGGACAGGGACGAGTTACGAGCAGTACTTC
CDR3: CASSPRTGTSYEQYF

D: TRBD1
size: many
length: 14
J: TRBJ1-5
V: TRBV5-6
DNA: TGTGCCAGCAGCTTCGGGACAGGGGGACAGCCCCAGCATTTT
CDR3: CASSFGTGGQPQHF

D: TRBD2
size: few
length: 15
J: TRBJ2-7
V: TRBV10-3
DNA: TGTGCCATCAGTGAGTGGTCTAGCGGAGCCTACGAGCAGTACTTC
CDR3: CAISEWSSGAYEQYF

D: -
size: many
length: 14
J: TRBJ1-5
V: TRBV3-1
DNA: TGTGCCAGCAGCCAGCTTTATAGCAATCAGCCCCAGCATTTT
CDR3: CASSQLYSNQPQHF

D: -
size: many
length: 15
J: TRBJ2-4
V: TRBV29-1
DNA: TGCAGCGTTGAAGATCTTACAGAAGCCAAAAACATTCAGTACTTC
CDR3: CSVEDLTEAKNIQYF

D: TRBD2
size: few
length: 15
J: TRBJ2-3
V: TRBV20-1
DNA: TGCAGTGCTAATTGGGCTAGCGGGACCGCAGATACGCAGTATTTT
CDR3: CSANWASGTADTQYF

D: -
size: many
length: 14
J: TRBJ2-3
V: TRBV28
DNA: TGTGCCAGCAGTTTACCGCAGCTCACAGATACGCAGTATTTT
CDR3: CASSLPQLTDTQYF

D: -
size: -
length: 16
J: TRBJ2-1
V: TRBV12-3/TRBV12-4
DNA: TGTGCCACCCAAGGGGGTCCCGAGGGAGGGGTTGATGAGCAGTTCTTC
CDR3: CATQGGPEGGVDEQFF

D: -
size: many
length: 13
J: TRBJ2-7
V: TRBV2
DNA: TGTGCCAGCAGTGTGCAGGTTTCCTACGAGCAGTACTTC
CDR3: CASSVQVSYEQYF

D: -
size: -
length: 12
J: TRBJ2-5
V: TRBV2
DNA: TGTGCCAGCAGCGCAGTACAGGGGACCCAGTACTTC
CDR3: CASSAVQGTQYF

D: TRBD2
size: few
length: 18
J: TRBJ2-3
V: TRBV4-2
DNA: TGTGCCAGCAGCCAAGAAAGTCGACTAGCGGGGGGCCTGGATACGCAGTATTTT
CDR3: CASSQESRLAGGLDTQYF

D: -
size: many
length: 16
J: TRBJ2-7
V: TRBV28
DNA: TGTGCCAGCAGTTTATATTGGGGTCCGGACGAATACGAGCAGTACTTC
CDR3: CASSLYWGPDEYEQYF

D: -
size: -
length: 14
J: TRBJ2-5
V: TRBV10-2
DNA: TGCGCCAGCAGCCTCGGACTGTCTCAAGACCCCCAGTACTTC
CDR3: CASSLGLSQDPQYF

D: -
size: few
length: 16
J: TRBJ2-5
V: TRBV30
DNA: TGTGCCTGGAGTGTAGGTTCGAGGAGGGGAGGAGAGACCCAGTACTTC
CDR3: CAWSVGSRRGGETQYF

D: TRBD1
size: few
length: 15
J: TRBJ1-2
V: TRBV6-1
DNA: TGTGCCAGCAGTCAACAGGGGCCCACTATGAGTGGCTACACCTTC
CDR3: CASSQQGPTMSGYTF

D: -
size: -
length: 17
J: TRBJ2-1
V: TRBV27
DNA: TGTGCCAGCAGTTTCATCCTCGGTAGGGGTTCCTACAATGAGCAGTTCTTC
CDR3: CASSFILGRGSYNEQFF